Listed here are 26 T cell receptor beta chains from one sample, sequenced in a study of T cells in Graves' hyperthyroidism and ophthalmopathy. The investigators amplified TCR beta CDR3 regions from RNA transcripts. The HTBI primer set drove a first-round RT-PCR of the TCR CDR3. TCRdb used MiXCR to reprocess the multiplex PCR reads, holding one entry per CDR3 protein. The table lists approximately 100,000 distinct CDR3 sequences, around 50% of them singletons. Sequencing input: blood. Receptors were obtained from a man aged 40-50 years with Graves' hyperthyroidism.

This clonotype has at least ten counts. The rearrangement links TRBV10-2 to TRBJ1-2, with TRBD1 as a possible D gene (5 bases). Germline lookup yields CDR1 WSHSY and CDR2 SAAADI. The CDR3 covers 12 residues. The V gene lost 6 bases and the J gene lost 4 bases, with 9 bases spanning the gap. The CDR3 spells CASREGPYGYTF. CDR3 DNA sequence: TGCGCCAGCAGGGAGGGGCCCTATGGCTACACCTTC.

In this sample, this clonotype turned up many times. The chain has TRBV6-5 and TRBJ1-1; 7 bases align to TRBD1. CDR1 MNHEY and CDR2 SVGAGI come from the germline V gene. The ends lost 2 bases at V and 5 bases at J; junction bases unmatched: 5. The length of the CDR3 is 14 residues. As DNA, the CDR3 is TGTGCCAGCAGTTACCAGGGGGGAACAACTGAAGCTTTCTTT. This gives the protein CASSYQGGTTEAFF.

This clonotype came up once. This could be a read error, since a much larger clone is one nucleotide away. V usage is TRBV7-2 and J usage is TRBJ2-5, with 8 bases identical to TRBD2. The CDR3 loop spans 14 amino acids. Germline V CDR1 and CDR2: SGHTA, FQGNSA. The DNA of the CDR3 is TGCGCCAGCAGCCGGGGGGGGCAGCGAGAGACCCAGTACTTC. It yields the protein CASSRGGQRETQYF.

The sample holds many counts of this clonotype. This chain links TRBV4-2 with TRBJ2-7, with 8 positions matching TRBD1. The CDR3 length is 16 residues. V was pared by 3 bases and J by 1 base, with 8 bases of the junction left unmatched. The germline V gene encodes CDR1 LGHNA and CDR2 YNFKEQ. CDR3 amino acids: CASSQASGTGSYEQYF. CDR3 DNA: TGTGCCAGCAGCCAGGCCTCCGGGACAGGATCCTACGAGCAGTACTTC.

This rearrangement joins TRBV30 to TRBJ2-1; D remains unclear. Trimming stripped 3 bases from V and 8 bases from J, with 8 bases between. CDR1 is GTSNPN, CDR2 SVGIG, per germline (reference sequence). The CDR3 is made up of 11 amino acids. CDR3 residues: CAWRELYEQFF. The CDR3 DNA reads TGTGCCTGGAGGGAGCTCTATGAGCAGTTCTTC.

Of note for this clonotype: A junction end diverges from the germline sequence, so it may reflect a read error. The V and J genes are TRBV29-1 and TRBJ1-1, with D perhaps matching TRBD1 (5 bases). Germline-derived CDR1 and CDR2 are SQVTM and ANQGSEA. CDR3 size: 15 residues. The CDR3 nucleotides read TGCAGCGCCCGCGGCTCAGGCGGGGCGAACACTGAGGCTTTCTTT. As protein: CSARGSGGANTEAFF.

In its sample, this clonotype was seen many times. The J gene is TRBJ2-5, the V gene TRBV5-1; 11 bases agree with TRBD2. Germline V gives CDR1 SGHRS, CDR2 YFSETQ. J gave up 2 bases and V 6 bases, and 12 bases lay outside the gene matches. This CDR3 region has 17 residues. CDR3 protein: CASTLLSGGARQETQYF. Written as DNA, the CDR3 is TGCGCCAGCACCCTGCTTAGCGGGGGGGCCCGGCAAGAGACCCAGTACTTC.

V gene TRBV29-1 combines with J gene TRBJ2-7, with D unclear. CDR1 is SQVTM, CDR2 ANQGSEA, per germline. CDR3 length: 10 residues. Trimming took 7 bases from V and 2 from J, leaving 6 bases between them. The CDR3 DNA reads TGCAGCGGGAGTGCCTACGAGCAGTACTTC. Translated: CSGSAYEQYF.

This clonotype was seen more than once but under ten times. V usage is TRBV20-1 and J usage is TRBJ2-2; TRBD1 matches 10 bases. In germline, CDR1 is DFQATT, CDR2 SNEGSKA (reference sequence). The V segment lost 0 bases and the J segment 6 bases; nucleotides outside the gene matches: 7. This CDR3 comprises 16 residues. The CDR3 DNA is TGCAGTGCTAGAGAGGGGTGGGACAGGGGAGCCGGGGAGCTGTTTTTT. It specifies CSAREGWDRGAGELFF.

This clonotype was seen many times. The V gene is TRBV24-1, the J gene TRBJ2-5; D is undetermined. The CDR3 extends over 14 amino acids. Germline V CDR1 and CDR2: KGHDR, SFDVKD. Trimming took off 4 bases at V and 2 bases at J, with 10 bases between the two ends. CDR3 nucleotide sequence: TGTGCCACCAGTGAACCCGAAAGGCAAGAGACCCAGTACTTC. Its translation: CATSEPERQETQYF.

Turning to this clonotype: One end of the junction does not line up with germline, which may come from a read error. The chain combines TRBV6-5 with TRBJ2-2, with D possibly TRBD2 on 6 matching bases. Per the germline V gene, CDR1 is MNHEY and CDR2 is SVGAGI. The CDR3 length is 18 residues. The CDR3 here is CAISYAPGGRVNTGELFF. CDR3 DNA: TGTGCCATCAGTTACGCCCCCGGAGGGCGGGTTAACACCGGGGAGCTGTTTTTT.

This rearrangement joins TRBV5-1 to TRBJ2-1; tentative D call: TRBD2 (7 bases). The CDR3 spans 13 residues. Germline V gene lookup returns CDR1 SGHRS and CDR2 YFSETQ. Trimming left V 3 bases short and J 6 bases short, with 10 bases between. CDR3: CASSSAGANEQFF. In DNA form, the CDR3 reads TGCGCCAGCAGCTCCGCGGGGGCCAATGAGCAGTTCTTC.

This clonotype was observed many times. The CDR3 loop is CASRLTVPSYEQYF. Written as DNA, the CDR3 is TGTGCCAGCAGGCTGACAGTTCCCTCCTACGAGCAGTACTTC. The chain joins TRBV6-5 to TRBJ2-7; a weak D match, TRBD1 (5 bases). The CDR3 is 14 amino acids. CDR1 MNHEY and CDR2 SVGAGI come from the germline V gene. V lost 6 bases and J lost 0, with 12 bases in between.

The sample holds many counts of this clonotype. The chain couples TRBV6-1 to TRBJ1-2; TRBD1 matches at 7 bases. Unmatched junction bases numbered 10, after V lost 7 bases and J lost 5 bases. The CDR3 is 14 residues long. Germline-derived CDR1 and CDR2 are MNHNS and SASEGT. CDR3: CASTSAGTAYGYTF. The DNA for the CDR3 is TGTGCCAGCACCAGTGCCGGGACAGCTTATGGCTACACCTTC.

The CDR3 DNA reads as TGCAGCGTTTGTCCGGGGCCTACGTATAGCAATCAGCCCCAGCATTTT. It specifies CSVCPGPTYSNQPQHF. J is TRBJ1-5 and V is TRBV29-1; D is possibly TRBD1 (5 bases). The V end was cut by 5 bases, the J end by 0 bases, with 17 bases between. Germline values: CDR1 SQVTM, CDR2 ANQGSEA. The CDR3 totals 16 residues.

This clonotype was counted many times. The chain combines TRBV19 with TRBJ2-1; a possible D gene is TRBD2 (6 bases). The germline gives CDR1 LNHDA, CDR2 SQIVND (reference sequence). This CDR3 spans 14 amino acids. V lost 3 bases to trimming and J lost 8 bases, with 14 bases between them. The CDR3 DNA is TGTGCCAGTAGTATGGCGGGGAGTCTCTATGAGCAGTTCTTC. Protein: CASSMAGSLYEQFF.

The gene calls are TRBV30 and TRBJ1-2; D unresolved. The V gene's germline CDR1 is GTSNPN and CDR2 SVGIG (reference sequence). The CDR3 extends over 13 amino acids. V lost 4 bases and J 7 bases, leaving 16 bases between the germline ends. The CDR3 DNA is TGTGCCTGGACCCCCGTTTGGACTACTGGCTACACCTTC. Translated: CAWTPVWTTGYTF. The whole variable domain, remainder taken from reference TRBV30 and TRBJ1-2, is SQTIHQWPATLVQPVGSPLSLECTVEGTSNPNLYWYRQAAGRGLQLLFYSVGIGQISSEVPQNLSASRPQDRQFILSSKKLLLSDSGFYLCAWTPVWTTGYTFGSGTRLTVV.

This chain uses TRBV19 with TRBJ1-3; D uncertain. There are 13 residues in the CDR3. Trimming cost V 10 bases and J 4 bases, with 14 bases left between them. Germline-derived CDR1 and CDR2 are LNHDA and SQIVND (reference sequence). For the CDR3, the DNA is TGTGCCACCTCCAGAGGGAAGGGAAACACCATATATTTT. This translates into CATSRGKGNTIYF.

This clonotype was observed once. The V call is TRBV24-1, the J call TRBJ1-5; D unclear. Trimming shortened V by 5 bases and J by 7 bases, and 14 bases separated the two germline ends. The CDR3 totals 14 residues. Germline V gene data show CDR1 as KGHDR and CDR2 as SFDVKD. The CDR3 loop reads CATSAMRVGQPQHF. The CDR3 bases are TGTGCCACCAGTGCCATGAGGGTTGGACAGCCCCAGCATTTT.

As concerns this clonotype: Likely a read error: the CDR3 ends without its conserved phenylalanine or tryptophan. V is TRBV20-1 and J is TRBJ2-7, with 9 bases lining up with TRBD1. CDR3 length: 15 amino acids. Per germline, CDR1 DFQATT and CDR2 SNEGSKA (reference sequence). CDR3 residues: CSALNPGQGPYEQYL. The CDR3 DNA sequence: TGCAGCGCTCTGAACCCGGGACAGGGACCCTACGAGCAGTACCTC.

This clonotype has a single count. V gene TRBV2 combines with J gene TRBJ2-3, with D tentatively TRBD2 (6 bases). V shed 6 bases and J shed 1 base, with 17 bases lying between them. The CDR3 runs 16 residues. Germline values: CDR1 SNHLY, CDR2 FYNNEI. The CDR3 loop is CASRFTGVGGTDTQYF. Written as DNA, the CDR3 is TGTGCCAGCAGGTTTACGGGAGTAGGGGGCACAGATACGCAGTATTTT.

This clonotype was recorded at least ten times. V is TRBV25-1 and J is TRBJ1-4; D unresolved. V lost 2 bases and J lost 9, with 19 bases in between. The CDR3 is made up of 16 amino acids. Germline lookup yields CDR1 MGHDK and CDR2 SYGVNS. This CDR3 is CASSEELTVPDQKLFF. Here the CDR3 DNA reads TGTGCCAGCAGTGAAGAACTTACCGTACCCGATCAAAAACTGTTTTTT.

This clonotype was seen ten or more times. This sequence joins TRBV19 and TRBJ2-1; weak D call: TRBD1 (6 bases). CDR3 length: 13 amino acids. CDR1 and CDR2 (germline): LNHDA, SQIVND (reference sequence). Trimming removed 6 bases at V and 1 base at J, with 7 bases between. This chain's CDR3 is CASSGTSYNEQFF. The DNA of the CDR3 is TGTGCCAGTAGCGGGACATCCTACAATGAGCAGTTCTTC.

This clonotype was counted many times. Written as DNA, the CDR3 is TGTGCCAGCAGCGTAGTGGATTCCTACAATGAGCAGTTCTTC. This codes for CASSVVDSYNEQFF. The genes are TRBV9 and TRBJ2-1; no clear D gene. This CDR3 is built from 14 residues. The germline CDR1 and CDR2 sequences are SGDLS and YYNGEE. V lost 0 bases and J 1 base, leaving 5 bases between the germline ends.

This clonotype was seen a few times. A read error is possible here, since a much larger clone lies one base away. This rearrangement joins TRBV5-5 to TRBJ2-1; unclear D gene. The CDR3 is made up of 15 amino acids. Per the germline V gene, CDR1 is SGHKS and CDR2 is YYEKEE (reference sequence). The CDR3 region has the DNA TGTGCCAGCAGTTCCGCTGTCGGCTCCTACAAGGAGCAGTTCTTC. Protein: CASSSAVGSYKEQFF.

This clonotype was found many times. V gene TRBV13 combines with J gene TRBJ1-1, with TRBD1 as a possible D gene (6 bases). V gave up 6 bases and J gave up 7 bases, with 15 bases separating them. CDR3 length: 13 amino acids. The germline gives CDR1 PRHDT, CDR2 FYEKMQ (reference sequence). The CDR3, as DNA: TGTGCCAGCAGACTTTCTTTACAGGGTGAAGCTTTCTTT. Amino acid sequence: CASRLSLQGEAFF.